The subject of this entry is one T cell receptor beta chain. Looked up from germline, CDR1 is MDHEN and CDR2 is SYDVKM. CDR3 length: 15 residues. V was clipped by 5 bases and J by 2 bases; unmatched bases: 6. The data derive from a study of blood T cell repertoires in COVID-19. Source study methods: Using reference gene primer amplification, nucleated cell counts were estimated. This table comes from immunoSEQ multiplex PCR, and its TCRdb copy is limited to in-frame clones, with some not included. Clonal size and the V and J genes are those of that table, whereas D and trimming came from the DNA. The sample shows some 270,000 clones, about 83% of them seen only once.

The chain recombines TRBV28 with TRBJ1-2, with 9 bases lining up with TRBD1. The sequence came from a woman in her thirties or forties who had recovered from COVID-19. The sample was peripheral blood. The CDR3 spells CASSTPGQGNYGYTF. CDR3 nucleotide sequence: TGTGCCAGCAGTACCCCGGGACAGGGCAACTATGGCTACACCTTC.